This T cell receptor (beta chain) was sequenced for a study of CD8 T cells in Susac syndrome. Germline CDR1 SGDLS, CDR2 YYNGEE. The ends were cut back, 4 bases at V and 0 bases at J, with 17 bases in the middle. The CDR3 is 17 residues long. With random hexamers, roughly 0.45 to 1 ug RNA was reverse transcribed. TCR beta CDR3 was amplified by immunoSEQ multiplex PCR. This amplification extended across 54 Vbeta and 13 Jbeta segments. MiXCR, applied by TCRdb to the immunoSEQ multiplex PCR reads, yields one record per CDR3 protein. This sample has approximately 80,000 distinct CDR3 sequences, with approximately 93% found just once.

Source material: CD8+ T cells from PBMCs. This chain joins TRBV9 and TRBJ2-1; D possibly corresponds to TRBD2 (7 bases). This receptor was identified in a human donor with Susac syndrome. In nucleotides, the CDR3 is TGTGCCAGCAGCAACCCCGTGAGGGGGGGCTCCTACAATGAGCAGTTCTTC. It specifies CASSNPVRGGSYNEQFF. Filled out from reference TRBV9 and TRBJ2-1, the complete variable domain reads DSGVTQTPKHLITATGQRVTLRCSPRSGDLSVYWYQQSLDQGLQFLIQYYNGEERAKGNILERFSAQQFPDLHSELNLSSLELGDSALYFCASSNPVRGGSYNEQFFGPGTRLTVL.